This passage covers 30 T cell receptor beta chains from one sample sequenced in a study of blood T cell repertoires in COVID-19. Sequencing used immunoSEQ multiplex PCR; TCRdb keeps in-frame clones, though not all of them. In the table there are about 260,000 clones, more than 70% of which are singletons. Sequences were obtained from peripheral blood. These receptors were taken from a woman aged 25 to 39 with COVID-19, enrolled during active disease.

The chain is built from TRBV30 and TRBJ2-3; the match to TRBD2 covers 9 bases. The CDR3 has 15 amino acids. V shed 2 bases and J 0 bases; nucleotides not matched to a gene: 3. Germline V gene sequence: CDR1 GTSNPN, CDR2 SVGIG (reference sequence). The CDR3 DNA reads as TGTGCCTGGAGTCCCGGGACTAGCAGCACAGATACGCAGTATTTT. Translation: CAWSPGTSSTDTQYF.

V usage is TRBV27 and J usage is TRBJ1-1, with D unclear. The CDR3 is 14 residues long. Trimming removed 5 bases from V and 4 bases from J, with 14 bases in between. Germline CDR1 is MNHEY and CDR2 is SMNVEV (reference sequence). CDR3 coding DNA: TGTGCCAGCAGTCTCTACGACCGGGTCACTGAAGCTTTCTTT. This encodes CASSLYDRVTEAFF.

The CDR3 DNA reads as TGTGCCAGCAGTGGCCGGGACAGCTCTGGAAACACCATATATTTT. This gives the protein CASSGRDSSGNTIYF. The rearrangement links TRBV27 to TRBJ1-3, with TRBD1 matching 7 bases. V lost 5 bases, J lost 0 bases, and 4 bases stayed unmatched. CDR3 length: 15 residues. Looked up from germline, CDR1 is MNHEY and CDR2 is SMNVEV (reference sequence).

The chain links TRBV27 to TRBJ2-7; possible D gene TRBD2, 5 bases. The germline V gene has CDR1 MNHEY and CDR2 SMNVEV (reference sequence). V lost 3 bases to trimming and J lost 2 bases, with 14 bases between them. This CDR3 region has 15 residues. The DNA of the CDR3 is TGTGCCAGCAGTTTGAGGGCTGGGAGCCCCTACGAGCAGTACTTC. Translated, it gives CASSLRAGSPYEQYF.

The chain employs TRBV6-6 and TRBJ1-2, with D maybe TRBD1 (5 bases). CDR1 is MNHNY, CDR2 SVGAGI, per germline (reference sequence). V shed 9 bases and J shed 7 bases, with 15 bases lying between them. The CDR3 has 12 amino acids. The CDR3 nucleotides read TGTGCCAGTCGCCACCAGGGTTCTGGCTACACCTTC. As protein: CASRHQGSGYTF.

The chain has TRBV5-1 and TRBJ2-2; 10 bases fit TRBD1. The CDR3 covers 14 residues. V trimming: 5 bases; J trimming: 6 bases; junction bases outside the gene matches: 4. In germline, CDR1 is SGHRS, CDR2 YFSETQ. The CDR3 DNA follows: TGCGCCAGCAGTTCCGGGACAGGGGCCGGGGAGCTGTTTTTT. Protein: CASSSGTGAGELFF.

The rearrangement uses TRBV19 and TRBJ2-7, with TRBD2 identical over 8 bases. Germline CDR1 LNHDA, CDR2 SQIVND (reference sequence). CDR3 length: 15 amino acids. V was clipped by 6 bases and J by 1 base; unmatched bases: 8. DNA of the CDR3: TGTGCCAGTAGATCAAGCGGGAGCCCTTCCTACGAGCAGTACTTC. Encoded protein: CASRSSGSPSYEQYF.

The chain carries TRBV6-6 and TRBJ2-7; D possibly corresponds to TRBD1 (6 bases). CDR1 MNHNY and CDR2 SVGAGI come from the germline V gene (reference sequence). V lost 2 bases and J lost 2, with 13 bases in between. There are 15 residues in the CDR3. In nucleotides, the CDR3 is TGTGCCAGCAGTTACGGCCAGGGGTGGACCTACGAGCAGTACTTC. It specifies CASSYGQGWTYEQYF.

The chain couples TRBV28 to TRBJ2-7, with 9 positions matching TRBD2. The V gene end was trimmed by 4 bases and the J gene end by 5 bases; junction bases not matched to a gene: 9. The germline V gene encodes CDR1 MDHEN and CDR2 SYDVKM. There are 15 residues in the CDR3. Here the CDR3 reads CASSSRGSGSNEQYF. CDR3 DNA: TGTGCCAGCAGTTCTCGAGGTAGCGGGAGTAACGAGCAGTACTTC.

The chain carries TRBV3-1 (or the pseudogene TRBV3-2) and TRBJ2-2; no definite D call. Germline assignment: CDR1 LGHDT and CDR2 YNNKEL (reference sequence). CDR3 size: 13 residues. V lost 1 base and J lost 6, with 6 bases in between. Written as DNA, the CDR3 is TGTGCCAGCAGCCAAGCTGACTCCGGGGAGCTGTTTTTT. Translated, it gives CASSQADSGELFF.

V is TRBV5-8 and J is TRBJ1-2; 7 bases are shared with TRBD1. V lost 3 bases, J lost 4 bases, and 9 bases stayed unmatched. Per the germline V gene, CDR1 is SGHTS and CDR2 is YDEGEE. CDR3 length equals 15 residues. The CDR3 region has the DNA TGTGCCAGCAGCTACCCCCGGGACAGCGGCTATGGCTACACCTTC. This translates into CASSYPRDSGYGYTF.

This sequence joins TRBV10-1 and TRBJ2-7; tentative D call: TRBD1 (6 bases). Germline V lookup: CDR1 WNHNN, CDR2 SYGVQD (reference sequence). The CDR3 loop spans 11 amino acids. The V end was cut by 6 bases, the J end by 7 bases, with 10 bases between. In DNA, the CDR3 is TGCGCCAGCAGGAGGGGGAAGGAGCAGTACTTC. Its protein product is CASRRGKEQYF.

The V call is TRBV24-1, the J call TRBJ2-1; tentatively, D is TRBD2 (5 bases). Trimming left V 4 bases short and J 9 bases short, with 12 bases between. Germline V CDR1 and CDR2: KGHDR, SFDVKD. There are 13 residues in the CDR3. The CDR3 here is CATSDPSSFEQFF. CDR3 in DNA: TGTGCCACCAGTGACCCTAGCTCTTTTGAGCAGTTCTTC.

This clone was recorded only once. The chain carries TRBV6-2 or TRBV6-3 and TRBJ2-7; 8 bases align to TRBD1. This CDR3 spans 15 amino acids. V lost 8 bases to trimming and J lost 5 bases; unmatched junction nucleotides: 14. The V gene's germline CDR1 is MNHEY and CDR2 SVGEGT. Here the CDR3 DNA reads TGTGCCAGCGGCCGGAATCCGGGACAGGCCCACGAGCAGTACTTC. As protein: CASGRNPGQAHEQYF.

V usage is TRBV19 and J usage is TRBJ1-2; D unclear. V lost 5 bases and J lost 8, with 12 bases in between. The V gene's germline CDR1 is LNHDA and CDR2 SQIVND (reference sequence). The CDR3 consists of 12 residues. The chain's CDR3 is CASSARREGYTF. The DNA for the CDR3 is TGTGCCAGTAGTGCAAGACGGGAGGGCTACACCTTC.

The V gene is TRBV6-6, the J gene TRBJ2-7; D perhaps matches TRBD1 (6 bases). V was trimmed by 7 bases and J by 3 bases, leaving 13 bases between them. Germline V gene sequence: CDR1 MNHNY, CDR2 SVGAGI (reference sequence). The CDR3 contains 13 residues. CDR3: CASKEGQHYEQYF. The CDR3 DNA reads TGTGCCAGCAAGGAAGGACAGCACTACGAGCAGTACTTC.

This rearrangement joins TRBV5-1 to TRBJ2-7; D is possibly TRBD1 (5 bases). Per germline, CDR1 SGHRS and CDR2 YFSETQ. V dropped 3 bases and J dropped 4 bases, with 14 bases sitting between them. The CDR3 spans 14 residues. The CDR3, as DNA: TGCGCCAGCAGCTCCCGGACACGTTTGTACGAGCAGTACTTC. It yields the protein CASSSRTRLYEQYF.

The genes are TRBV28 and TRBJ1-2; D is perhaps TRBD1 (5 bases). Germline V gene data show CDR1 as MDHEN and CDR2 as SYDVKM. There are 15 residues in the CDR3. V was shortened by 3 bases and J by 1 base, with 12 bases between the two germline ends. The CDR3 DNA sequence: TGTGCCAGCAGTTTGTCCTCGGGGGGTAACTATGGCTACACCTTC. Encoded protein: CASSLSSGGNYGYTF.

The gene calls are TRBV6-1 and TRBJ1-3, with 7 bases fitting TRBD1. J lost 2 bases, V lost 4 bases, and 8 bases had no gene match. Germline CDR1 and CDR2: MNHNS and SASEGT. This CDR3 has 16 amino acids. The CDR3 sequence is CASSVTGASAGNTIYF. In DNA, the CDR3 is TGTGCCAGCAGTGTTACAGGGGCAAGCGCTGGAAACACCATATATTTT.

The chain uses TRBV6-4 and TRBJ2-2; 13 bases fit TRBD2. Trimming took 5 bases from V and 0 from J; bases not matched to a gene: 6. CDR1 and CDR2 from the germline V gene are MRHNA and SNTAGT. The CDR3 has 18 residues. The CDR3: CASSLGTSGAANTGELFF. In DNA form, the CDR3 reads TGTGCCAGCAGTCTTGGGACTAGCGGGGCCGCGAACACCGGGGAGCTGTTTTTT.

The V and J genes are TRBV2 and TRBJ1-6; 7 bases line up with TRBD1. Trimming removed 4 bases from V and 7 bases from J; junction bases left unmatched: 4. The CDR3 extends over 14 amino acids. Germline V gene sequence: CDR1 SNHLY, CDR2 FYNNEI. The CDR3 here is CASSAGGPNSPLHF. CDR3 in DNA: TGTGCCAGCAGTGCAGGGGGGCCAAATTCACCCCTCCACTTT.

This clone appeared a few times. The CDR3 region is CASSSYRAAFYEQYF. In DNA, the CDR3 is TGTGCCAGCAGCTCCTACAGGGCAGCTTTCTACGAGCAGTACTTC. The chain links TRBV11-2 to TRBJ2-7; D perhaps matches TRBD1 (6 bases). Per germline, CDR1 SGHAT and CDR2 FQNNGV. V lost 4 bases and J lost 3, with 16 bases in between. This CDR3 has 15 residues.

As for this clone: An end of the junction does not agree with germline; a read error may underlie this. The chain joins TRBV7-7 to TRBJ2-7, with 7 bases identical to TRBD2. The germline V gene has CDR1 SSHAT and CDR2 FNYEAQ (reference sequence). CDR3 length: 13 amino acids. DNA for the CDR3: TGTGCTAGCAGCTTAGAGCGGGGAAGCGAGCAGTACTTC. Protein product: CASSLERGSEQYF. Looking up the rest from reference TRBV7-7 and TRBJ2-7 gives the full variable domain: GAGVSQSPRYKVTKRGQDVTLRCDPISSHATLYWYQQALGQGPEFLTYFNYEAQPDKSGLPSDRFSAERPEGSISTLTIQRTEQRDSAMYRCASSLERGSEQYFGPGTRLTVT.

The table lists this clone with a count of one. The V and J genes are TRBV19 and TRBJ1-6; 7 positions match TRBD1. The germline V gene has CDR1 LNHDA and CDR2 SQIVND (reference sequence). The CDR3 sequence is 15 residues long. Trimming cost V 7 bases and J 7 bases; bases outside gene matches: 10. CDR3 coding DNA: TGTGCCAGTACCGGACGACAGGGCCGGAATTCACCCCTCCACTTT. Its translation: CASTGRQGRNSPLHF.

The gene calls are TRBV27 and TRBJ2-1; 12 bases align to TRBD2. V was clipped by 5 bases and J by 7 bases; unmatched bases: 12. Germline assignment: CDR1 MNHEY and CDR2 SMNVEV (reference sequence). CDR3 length: 17 residues. The CDR3 here is CASSPRLAGARGNEQFF. The CDR3 DNA sequence: TGTGCCAGCAGTCCCCGACTAGCGGGAGCGAGGGGGAATGAGCAGTTCTTC.

V gene TRBV5-1 combines with J gene TRBJ2-1; 8 bases fit TRBD1. The V segment lost 4 bases and the J segment 2 bases; nucleotides outside the gene matches: 5. CDR1 SGHRS and CDR2 YFSETQ come from the germline V gene. CDR3 size: 15 residues. The CDR3 DNA sequence: TGCGCCAGCAGCCTAGGACAGGGACCCTACAATGAGCAGTTCTTC. It translates to CASSLGQGPYNEQFF. The variable domain in full, completed from reference TRBV5-1 and TRBJ2-1, reads KAGVTQTPRYLIKTRGQQVTLSCSPISGHRSVSWYQQTPGQGLQFLFEYFSETQRNKGNFPGRFSGRQFSNSRSEMNVSTLELGDSALYLCASSLGQGPYNEQFFGPGTRLTVL.

CDR3 loop: CASSYYPGEQYF. Written as DNA, the CDR3 is TGTGCCAGCAGTTACTATCCGGGGGAGCAGTACTTC. This chain links TRBV6-5 with TRBJ2-7, with D maybe TRBD2 (5 bases). The CDR3 contains 12 residues. Germline values: CDR1 MNHEY, CDR2 SVGAGI. With 1 base removed from V and 7 bases from J, the gap between germline ends came to 8 bases.

This clone was counted a few times. This chain links TRBV11-2 with TRBJ2-7; 9 bases align to TRBD2. The trim removed 3 bases at V and 4 bases at J, leaving 10 bases unmatched. The CDR3 is 16 residues long. Germline V lookup: CDR1 SGHAT, CDR2 FQNNGV. CDR3 coding DNA: TGTGCCAGCAGCTTCAAGGTAGCGGGAGCGGGGTACGAGCAGTACTTC. This codes for CASSFKVAGAGYEQYF.

This chain joins TRBV27 and TRBJ1-1; D unresolved. Trimming shortened V by 3 bases and J by 8 bases, and 10 bases separated the two germline ends. The CDR3 has 12 amino acids. From germline, CDR1 is MNHEY and CDR2 SMNVEV (reference sequence). This CDR3 reads CASSFGRGEAFF. The CDR3 coding sequence is TGTGCCAGCAGTTTTGGACGCGGGGAAGCTTTCTTT.

Regarding this clone: A much more abundant neighbour one base away suggests this may be a read error. Other DNA sequences within the sample encode an identical CDR3. The CDR3 here is CASSSLPGQPQHF. In DNA form, the CDR3 reads TGTGCCAGCAGCTCGCTCCCGGGGCAGCCCCAGCATTTT. The chain links TRBV12-3 or TRBV12-4 to TRBJ1-5, with no clear D. V was trimmed by 6 bases and J by 7 bases, leaving 13 bases between them. The CDR3 covers 13 residues.